This paragraph covers one T cell receptor (beta chain) sequence. Its antigen is not identified. The TCR beta sequencing libraries came from UMI-labeled 5' RACE. For each CDR3 protein, TCRdb gives one entry from its re-call of the 5' RACE reads, without DNA. The ten most abundant clones cover approximately 23% of a sample with some 7,300 distinct CDR3 sequences. TSTEM cells were defined as CCR7+ PD-1- TIGIT- CD8+ memory cells. The authors enriched total CD8+ T cells by negative magnetic separation. In each subset, RNA was taken from duplicate vials, each of about 140,000 sorted CD8+ T cells. This CDR3 has 13 residues. The germline CDR1 and CDR2 sequences are SGHTA and FQGTGA. The data are from a study of human CD8 memory T cell subsets. Study-level findings and limits: Whereas effector memory cells differed, stem-like memory and precursor exhausted T cells had comparably high diversity.

The chain combines TRBV7-3 with TRBJ2-1; the D gene TCRdb calls, TRBD1, cannot be checked with no DNA. Sequenced sample: CD8+ stem-like memory T cells (TSCM and TCM) sorted from PBMCs. Stated subset: stem-like memory CD8 T cells (TSTEM), CCR7+ PD-1- TIGIT-. The clonotype comes from a human donor in good health. The CDR3 loop is CASSLPPAPEQFF.